What follows is one T cell receptor (beta chain) and its context. Ten or more counts support this clonotype. Its cognate antigen has yet to be identified. No base quality information exists; no much larger clone differs at one position. These data belong to a study of patients and donors after allogeneic stem cell transplantation (dated by TCRdb to the early 2020s). The cysteine opens and the phenylalanine closes a CDR3 of 14 amino acids. Just CDR3 DNA is preserved here, 42 bases in frame from base 1. The junction shows trimming of 5 bases on V and 0 bases on J, plus 10 bases between the germline ends. CDR1 and CDR2 are drawn from the germline V gene (reference sequence): SGHAT, FQDESV. Library creation used RT-PCR. Sequencing used a NextSeq 550. Through fastp at Q25 and MiXCR, TCRdb rebuilt clones from the public reads, retaining in-frame beta chains. Identical CDR3 proteins give one entry, which carries the most common genes and DNA. This sample is represented by 200,000 to 250,000 distinct CDR3 sequences; roughly 14% of them were singletons. Approximately 10% of the sample is taken by the ten largest.

Source material: blood, either unsorted or a sorted T cell fraction (not recorded which). This clonotype was obtained from a human donor who was either an allogeneic HSCT recipient or a stem cell or donor lymphocyte infusion donor (not recorded which). It is not recorded whose cells these are; they may come from a transplant donor. The rearranged segments are TRBV11-1 and TRBJ1-1, with an unclear D gene assignment. The CDR3: CASSAQSMNTEAFF. The DNA sequence is given as TGTGCCAGCAGCGCACAGTCCATGAACACTGAAGCTTTCTTT.